These 5 T cell receptor beta chains were sequenced from one sample in a study of cytomegalovirus exposure and HLA in healthy donors (dated by TCRdb to the late 2010s). The library came from the immunoSEQ multiplex PCR assay. For the multiplex PCR, a mixture combining 60 forward primers for TCR Vbeta segments and 13 reverse primers for TCR Jbeta segments was used. TCRdb limited this immuneACCESS table to in-frame rearrangements with V and J called. A share of clones is missing; checked studies link under half to unresolved V genes, and the rest is unexplained. The sample profile shows about 88,000 clones; roughly 71% of them were found once. The ten largest make up roughly 2.6% of the sample. The sequencing input was PBMCs. The source is a man aged 45 to 65 in good health and CMV-seronegative.

A few counts support this clone. V is TRBV6-6 and J is TRBJ2-7; 7 bases match TRBD1. The CDR3 is 14 residues long. Germline-derived CDR1 and CDR2 are MNHNY and SVGAGI (reference sequence). J was trimmed by 4 bases and V by 5 bases; bases with no gene match: 8. As DNA, the CDR3 is TGTGCCAGCAGTCGGAAGACAGGGTCTTACGAGCAGTACTTC. Translation gives CASSRKTGSYEQYF.

The chain uses TRBV2 and TRBJ2-7; D is possibly TRBD2 (5 bases). The germline gives CDR1 SNHLY, CDR2 FYNNEI. The V gene lost 2 bases and the J gene lost 0 bases, with 8 bases spanning the gap. This CDR3 has 14 residues. DNA for the CDR3: TGTGCCAGCAGTGAACCCGGGGACTCCTACGAGCAGTACTTC. Protein product: CASSEPGDSYEQYF.

CDR3 sequence reads: CASSYPGQGTEAFF. In DNA form, the CDR3 reads TGTGCCAGCAGTTACCCGGGACAGGGCACTGAAGCTTTCTTT. The chain has TRBV6-6 and TRBJ1-1; 9 bases are shared with TRBD1. CDR1 MNHNY and CDR2 SVGAGI come from the germline V gene (reference sequence). The CDR3 is 14 amino acids. V lost 2 bases, J lost 4 bases, and 2 bases stayed unmatched.

Comment on this clone: One end of the junction does not line up with germline, which may come from a read error. This chain uses TRBV4-1 with TRBJ2-3, with 8 bases lining up with TRBD1. Germline CDR1 is MGHRA and CDR2 is YSYEKL. The CDR3 covers 13 residues. The CDR3 bases are TGCGCCAGCAGCCAGACCGGGACAGGTACGCAGTATTTT. It is translated as CASSQTGTGTQYF.

A remark on this clone: The final CDR3 position lacks the conserved phenylalanine or tryptophan, pointing to a likely read error. V usage is TRBV6-1 and J usage is TRBJ1-5; weak D call: TRBD1 (5 bases). Germline-derived CDR1 and CDR2 are MNHNS and SASEGT. This CDR3 has 13 residues. Trimming stripped 5 bases from V and 9 bases from J, with 14 bases between. The CDR3 loop reads CASSQGFVPPQHV. As DNA, the CDR3 is TGTGCCAGCAGTCAGGGTTTCGTACCGCCCCAGCATGTT.